A single sample gave rise to the 21 T cell receptor beta chains below, sequenced in a study of blood T cell repertoires in COVID-19. This table comes from immunoSEQ multiplex PCR, and its TCRdb copy is limited to in-frame clones, with some not included. The table includes fewer than 400,000 clones, just over 85% detected once. Sequenced sample: PBMCs or T cells enriched from blood (not recorded which). Source of these receptors: a man aged 30 to 39 who had recovered from COVID-19.

The chain has TRBV27 and TRBJ2-5; D is undetermined. The CDR3 length is 14 residues. V dropped 4 bases and J dropped 1 base, with 10 bases sitting between them. CDR1 is MNHEY and CDR2 is SMNVEV in the germline V gene (reference sequence). The CDR3: CASSSDILQETQYF. The CDR3 bases are TGTGCCAGCAGTTCCGACATCCTCCAAGAGACCCAGTACTTC.

The rearrangement uses TRBV7-9 and TRBJ2-7, with TRBD2 matching 9 bases. V dropped 6 bases and J dropped 2; count of bases not matched to a gene: 8. From germline, CDR1 is SEHNR and CDR2 FQNEAQ (reference sequence). This CDR3 has 15 amino acids. The CDR3 nucleotides are TGTGCCAGCAGTCTTCTTAGCGGGAGTGCCTACGAGCAGTACTTC. It yields the protein CASSLLSGSAYEQYF.

This clone was seen only a few times. This chain links TRBV29-1 with TRBJ2-7, with TRBD1 as a possible D gene (6 bases). The germline CDR1 and CDR2 sequences are SQVTM and ANQGSEA. Trimming shortened V by 3 bases and J by 3 bases, and 12 bases separated the two germline ends. The CDR3 has 13 amino acids. CDR3 bases: TGCAGCGTTGAGAATAGCAGGGGCTACGAGCAGTACTTC. Its protein product is CSVENSRGYEQYF.

The table lists this clone with a count of one. A read error may be the cause here, since a much bigger clone is one base away. J is TRBJ2-1 and V is TRBV6-5, with 16 bases lining up with TRBD2. With 6 bases clipped from V and 5 bases from J, the junction kept 1 base outside the gene matches. Germline V gene data show CDR1 as MNHEY and CDR2 as SVGAGI. The length of the CDR3 is 15 residues. CDR3 loop: CASRGLAGGHNEQFF. In DNA form, the CDR3 reads TGTGCCAGCAGGGGACTAGCGGGGGGGCACAATGAGCAGTTCTTC.

The V gene is TRBV28, the J gene TRBJ2-1, with 12 bases identical to TRBD2. V lost 2 bases, J lost 2 bases, and 4 bases stayed unmatched. This CDR3 is built from 17 residues. Germline V CDR1 and CDR2: MDHEN, SYDVKM. The CDR3 loop is CASSLAGLAGPYNEQFF. CDR3 sequence (DNA): TGTGCCAGCAGTTTAGCCGGACTAGCGGGGCCCTACAATGAGCAGTTCTTC.

The V gene is TRBV6-5, the J gene TRBJ2-2, with D unclear. Germline assignment: CDR1 MNHEY and CDR2 SVGAGI. The ends were cut back, 6 bases at V and 5 bases at J, with 10 bases in the middle. This CDR3 is 13 amino acids long. CDR3 sequence reads: CASSFPRTGELFF. CDR3 nucleotide sequence: TGTGCCAGCAGCTTTCCCCGGACCGGGGAGCTGTTTTTT.

In nucleotides, the CDR3 is TGCGCCAGCAGCCAGACAGGCCCGGGTGAAAAACTGTTTTTT. Protein sequence: CASSQTGPGEKLFF. The genes are TRBV5-1 and TRBJ1-4, with a possible D match to TRBD1 (6 bases). The CDR3 length is 14 residues. Trimming took off 4 bases at V and 7 bases at J, with 14 bases between the two ends. From germline, CDR1 is SGHRS and CDR2 YFSETQ.

The chain couples TRBV5-1 to TRBJ2-1; 9 bases are shared with TRBD2. The CDR3 covers 17 residues. J lost 2 bases, V lost 1 base, and 7 bases had no gene match. Germline loops: CDR1 SGHRS, CDR2 YFSETQ. The CDR3 DNA reads TGCGCCAGCAGCTTGATGAGTTCTAGCGGGGCCTACAATGAGCAGTTCTTC. It yields the protein CASSLMSSSGAYNEQFF. The whole variable domain, remainder taken from reference TRBV5-1 and TRBJ2-1, is KAGVTQTPRYLIKTRGQQVTLSCSPISGHRSVSWYQQTPGQGLQFLFEYFSETQRNKGNFPGRFSGRQFSNSRSEMNVSTLELGDSALYLCASSLMSSSGAYNEQFFGPGTRLTVL.

The chain links TRBV10-2 to TRBJ2-1, with TRBD2 matching over 14 bases. Germline V gene sequence: CDR1 WSHSY, CDR2 SAAADI. There are 17 residues in the CDR3. V was clipped by 5 bases and J by 3 bases; unmatched bases: 6. For the CDR3, the DNA is TGCGCCAGCAGTACAGGGACTAGCGGGAGAGGCTACAATGAGCAGTTCTTC. It encodes CASSTGTSGRGYNEQFF.

This rearrangement joins TRBV11-3 to TRBJ1-1, with a possible D match to TRBD1 (6 bases). The V gene lost 5 bases and the J gene lost 3 bases, with 16 bases spanning the gap. The germline CDR1 and CDR2 sequences are SGHNT and YENEEA. The CDR3 is made up of 15 amino acids. This chain's CDR3 is CASSLQQGGYTEAFF. The CDR3 DNA reads TGTGCCAGCAGCCTCCAACAGGGTGGATACACTGAAGCTTTCTTT.

V usage is TRBV7-5 and J usage is TRBJ2-7; TRBD1 reflects the table's D call only, with no check against the DNA. TRBV7-5 is a pseudogene. The CDR3 extends over 14 amino acids. The chain's CDR3 is CVRSQGGPPHEQYF. CDR3 bases: TGTGTCAGAAGCCAGGGGGGTCCCCCCCACGAGCAGTACTTC.

As concerns this clone: At one of its ends the junction is not consistent with the germline gene, which may arise from a read error. The chain is built from TRBV10-1 and TRBJ2-7, with TRBD1 matching 7 bases. Germline assignment: CDR1 WNHNN and CDR2 SYGVQD (reference sequence). This CDR3 has 13 amino acids. The CDR3 nucleotides read TGCGTCAGCAGTGAGACAGGGCGCTACGAGCAGTACTTC. This sequence encodes CVSSETGRYEQYF.

V gene TRBV3-1 (or the pseudogene TRBV3-2) combines with J gene TRBJ2-6; the D gene is possibly TRBD1 (6 bases). V lost 5 bases and J 0 bases, leaving 17 bases between the germline ends. This CDR3 spans 18 amino acids. CDR1 is LGHDT and CDR2 is YNNKEL in the germline V gene (reference sequence). The CDR3 loop is CASSDRDKGYSGANVLTF. The CDR3 coding sequence is TGTGCCAGCAGCGACCGGGACAAAGGATACTCTGGGGCCAACGTCCTGACTTTC.

This clone showed up just a few times. V gene TRBV29-1 combines with J gene TRBJ1-4; D might be TRBD1 (6 bases). Looked up from germline, CDR1 is SQVTM and CDR2 is ANQGSEA. CDR3 length: 14 amino acids. V gave up 1 base and J gave up 5 bases, with 11 bases separating them. The CDR3 reads CSVEAGQRNEKLFF. The CDR3 nucleotides are TGCAGCGTTGAAGCCGGACAGAGAAATGAAAAACTGTTTTTT.

The chain joins TRBV6-5 to TRBJ1-5, with D hard to call. Germline V gene sequence: CDR1 MNHEY, CDR2 SVGAGI. CDR3 length: 15 residues. The germline V and J ends were trimmed by 7 bases and 6 bases, with 19 bases remaining between them. This CDR3 is CASNQGFRFSQPQHF. The CDR3 DNA sequence: TGTGCCAGCAACCAAGGATTCAGGTTTAGTCAGCCCCAGCATTTT.

The chain joins TRBV3-1 (or the pseudogene TRBV3-2) to TRBJ1-4; D gene unclear. Trimming stripped 3 bases from V and 7 bases from J, with 21 bases between. The CDR3 loop spans 17 amino acids. Germline CDR1 reads LGHDT; CDR2 reads YNNKEL (reference sequence). The CDR3 sequence: CASSHFNRVVAGEKLFF. The CDR3 nucleotides are TGTGCCAGCAGCCATTTTAACCGGGTGGTCGCGGGTGAAAAACTGTTTTTT.

CDR3 in DNA: TGTGCCATCAGTGAGGCCCGGGGGGATGGGGCCAACGTCCTGACTTTC. As protein: CAISEARGDGANVLTF. The chain is built from TRBV10-3 and TRBJ2-6, with 7 bases matching TRBD2. The CDR3 runs to 16 residues. V shed 2 bases, J shed 3 bases, and the junction held 4 bases outside the gene matches. CDR1 is ENHRY and CDR2 is SYGVKD in the germline V gene.

This clone is a singleton in its sample. A much larger clone lies one base from this, so it may be a read error. V usage is TRBV7-9 and J usage is TRBJ1-1; D is unresolved. This CDR3 is 12 amino acids long. Germline V gives CDR1 SEHNR, CDR2 FQNEAQ (reference sequence). Deletions cut 3 bases from V and 3 bases from J, with 5 bases between. The chain's CDR3 is CASSFPDTEAFF. CDR3 sequence (DNA): TGTGCCAGCAGCTTTCCGGACACTGAAGCTTTCTTT. The full variable domain, in which reference TRBV7-9 and TRBJ1-1 provide the parts outside the CDR3, is DTGVSQNPRHKITKRGQNVTFRCDPISEHNRLYWYRQTLGQGPEFLTYFQNEAQLEKSRLLSDRFSAERPKGSFSTLEIQRTEQGDSAMYLCASSFPDTEAFFGQGTRLTVV.

V gene TRBV7-9 combines with J gene TRBJ2-2; 12 bases map to TRBD2. Germline V gene data show CDR1 as SEHNR and CDR2 as FQNEAQ (reference sequence). This CDR3 spans 16 amino acids. The trim removed 6 bases at V and 3 bases at J, leaving 5 bases unmatched. The CDR3 loop is CASRTSGSRYTGELFF. For the CDR3, the DNA is TGTGCCAGCAGGACTAGCGGGAGTCGTTACACCGGGGAGCTGTTTTTT. Combining the CDR3 with reference TRBV7-9 and TRBJ2-2 gives the whole variable domain DTGVSQNPRHKITKRGQNVTFRCDPISEHNRLYWYRQTLGQGPEFLTYFQNEAQLEKSRLLSDRFSAERPKGSFSTLEIQRTEQGDSAMYLCASRTSGSRYTGELFFGEGSRLTVL.

This chain uses TRBV24-1 with TRBJ2-1; 9 positions agree with TRBD1. The germline V gene encodes CDR1 KGHDR and CDR2 SFDVKD. V lost 5 bases to trimming and J lost 2 bases; unmatched junction nucleotides: 12. This CDR3 contains 18 residues. The CDR3 sequence: CATSGGQGRRTTYNEQFF. The CDR3 DNA reads TGTGCCACCAGTGGGGGACAGGGAAGGCGGACGACCTACAATGAGCAGTTCTTC.

The chain joins TRBV28 to TRBJ1-5, with D possibly being TRBD1 (5 bases). V shed 7 bases and J shed 10 bases, with 14 bases lying between them. This CDR3 contains 12 residues. Germline V gives CDR1 MDHEN, CDR2 SYDVKM. Written as DNA, the CDR3 is TGTGCCAGCACTACAGGTTCGTCTCCCCAGCATTTT. Residues: CASTTGSSPQHF.